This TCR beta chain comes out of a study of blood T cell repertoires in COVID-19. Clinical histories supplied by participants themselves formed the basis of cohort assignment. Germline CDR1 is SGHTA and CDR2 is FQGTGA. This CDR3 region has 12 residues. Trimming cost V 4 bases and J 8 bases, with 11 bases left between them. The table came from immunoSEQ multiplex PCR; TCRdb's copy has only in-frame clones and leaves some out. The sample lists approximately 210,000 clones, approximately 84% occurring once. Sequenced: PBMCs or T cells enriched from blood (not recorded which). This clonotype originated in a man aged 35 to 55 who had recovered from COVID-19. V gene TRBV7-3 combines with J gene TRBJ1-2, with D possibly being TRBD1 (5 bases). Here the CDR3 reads CASSSQGEGYTF. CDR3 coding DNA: TGTGCCAGCAGCTCCCAGGGTGAGGGCTACACCTTC.